These T cell receptor beta chains were read from a single sample in a study of T cells after posttransplantation cyclophosphamide. The table came from immunoSEQ multiplex PCR; TCRdb's copy has only in-frame clones and leaves some out. There are tens of thousands of clones in the sample, none observed a single time. The sequenced material came from PBMCs. These receptors were taken from a middle-aged man in good health, CMV-negative, and a related stem cell transplant donor. Both conserved end residues are part of each CDR3. Fields, in order: clone size, J gene, V gene, D gene, CDR3 DNA, CDR3 protein. D genes are given only for firm matches. A row's size may be missing; if present it is once, few, many or a size class.

- TRBJ1-1 TRBV6-1 - TGTGCCAGCACTGGCAGGAACACTGAAGCTTTCTTT CASTGRNTEAFF
few TRBJ2-7 TRBV5-5 TRBD1 TGTGCCAGCAGCTCCGGGACAGGGGGCTCCTACGAGCAGTACTTC CASSSGTGGSYEQYF
many TRBJ2-5 TRBV7-2 - TGTGCCAGCAGCTTTCGTAGAGAAGAGACCCAGTACTTC CASSFRREETQYF
many TRBJ2-3 TRBV30 TRBD2 TGTGCCTGGAGATTAGGACTAGCGGGACCCACAGATACGCAGTATTTT CAWRLGLAGPTDTQYF
many TRBJ2-2 TRBV19 - TGTGCCAGTAGCCTCCGAACAGATAACACCGGGGAGCTGTTTTTT CASSLRTDNTGELFF
many TRBJ1-2 TRBV4-3 TRBD1 TGCGCCAGCAGCCTAGGATCCGGGACAGGGGGCGGCTACACCTTC CASSLGSGTGGGYTF
many TRBJ1-5 TRBV2 - TGTGCCAGCAGTGAACAGGGATATAGCAATCAGCCCCAGCATTTT CASSEQGYSNQPQHF
many TRBJ2-2 TRBV7-2 - TGTGCCAGCAGCCTCTTGGAGACCGGGGAGCTGTTTTTT CASSLLETGELFF
few TRBJ2-2 TRBV29-1 TRBD1 TGCAGCGTTAAGACAGGGGGAAACTCCGGGGAGCTGTTTTTT CSVKTGGNSGELFF
many TRBJ2-6 TRBV23-1 TRBD2 TGCGCCAGCAGTCAATCGGGAGGGCGTTTCTGCTCTGGGGCCAACGTCCTGACTTTC CASSQSGGRFCSGANVLTF
many TRBJ2-2 TRBV10-3 TRBD1 TGTGCCATGGGACAGGCCGAAGCCGGGGAGCTGTTTTTT CAMGQAEAGELFF
- TRBJ1-6 TRBV6-1 - TGTGCCAGCAGTGCTCGAGGTTCACCCCTCCACTTT CASSARGSPLHF
few TRBJ2-3 TRBV29-1 TRBD2 TGCGGACTTAGCGGGGCAGGAGATACGCAGTATTTT CGLSGAGDTQYF
many TRBJ2-1 TRBV7-3 - TGTGCCAGCAGCTTAGTCCCCAGGGTCAGTGAGCAGTTCTTC CASSLVPRVSEQFF
many TRBJ2-3 TRBV7-2 - TGTGCCAGCAGCGGCGGGATGGGTCGTACGCAGTATTTT CASSGGMGRTQYF
few TRBJ2-3 TRBV4-3 TRBD2 TGCGCCAGCAGCCAAGACCTAGCGGGAGGGCCGAAAGATACGCAGTATTTT CASSQDLAGGPKDTQYF
many TRBJ1-2 TRBV5-5 - TGTGCCAGCAGCTTGGGAGCTAACTATGGCTACACCTTC CASSLGANYGYTF
many TRBJ1-2 TRBV7-9 TRBD1 TGTGCCAGCAGCCAGGGGGCAGGCTATGGCTACACCTTC CASSQGAGYGYTF
- TRBJ2-3 TRBV2 - TGTGCCAGCAGCGCACCGAGAACTAGCACAGATACGCAGTATTTT CASSAPRTSTDTQYF
many TRBJ1-6 TRBV6-5 - TGTGCCAGCGGTCCGGGTGACGTCTCACCCCTCCACTTT CASGPGDVSPLHF
many TRBJ2-1 TRBV6-5 TRBD1 TGTGCCAGCAGTTCGGGCAGGGGGCCGACCAATGAGCAGTTCTTC CASSSGRGPTNEQFF
many TRBJ1-5 TRBV5-6 TRBD1 TGTGCCAGCAGCGGGGGACAGGGGGTCAATCAGCCCCAGCATTTT CASSGGQGVNQPQHF